The 16 T cell receptor beta chains listed next were all sequenced from one sample in a study of tumor and adjacent non-tumor tissue in lung cancer. RNA was extracted from bulk tissue without any cell sorting. A modified ARM-PCR protocol with three rounds of nested PCR amplified TCRbeta. TCRdb passed the multiplex PCR reads through MiXCR, listing each CDR3 protein once. The sample lists about 81,000 distinct CDR3 sequences, 72% occurring once. The sample consisted of lung tumor tissue. Receptor source: a woman in her forties with non-small cell lung cancer.

A note on this clonotype: The junction departs from the called germline gene at one end, perhaps through a read error. The CDR3 spells CASSFENTEDFF. The CDR3 DNA sequence: TGTGCCAGCAGCTTCGAGAACACTGAAGATTTCTTC. This chain connects TRBV11-3 to TRBJ1-1, with no clear D. Per germline, CDR1 SGHNT and CDR2 YENEEA. This CDR3 region has 12 residues. The entire variable domain, with the rest obtained from reference TRBV11-3 and TRBJ1-1, is as follows: EAGVVQSPRYKIIEKKQPVAFWCNPISGHNTLYWYLQNLGQGPELLIRYENEEAVDDSQLPKDRFSAERLKGVDSTLKIQPAELGDSAVYLCASSFENTEDFFGQGTRLTVV.

This clonotype was found many times. J is TRBJ1-6 and V is TRBV20-1, with 9 bases aligning to TRBD1. The CDR3 length is 13 residues. V shed 5 bases, J shed 12 bases, and the junction held 8 bases outside the gene matches. Germline CDR1 and CDR2: DFQATT and SNEGSKA (reference sequence). CDR3 coding DNA: TGCAGTGCTGGGACAGGGAGGTGGAGACCCCTCCACTTT. It specifies CSAGTGRWRPLHF.

Regarding this clonotype: Since a much larger clone is just one base distant, this may be a read error. The rearrangement joins TRBV6-4 to TRBJ2-6; D perhaps matches TRBD1 (5 bases). CDR3 length: 14 amino acids. Looked up from germline, CDR1 is MRHNA and CDR2 is SNTAGT. CDR3 nucleotides: TGTGCCAGCAGTGACAGCTCTGGGGCCGACGTCCTGACTTTC. It specifies CASSDSSGADVLTF.

In regard to this clonotype: With a much larger clone just one base away, this may be a read error. This sequence joins TRBV20-1 and TRBJ1-3; D unresolved. This CDR3 region has 15 residues. Germline CDR1 and CDR2: DFQATT and SNEGSKA (reference sequence). CDR3 sequence reads: CSTREFGDSGNTIYF. In DNA form, the CDR3 reads TGCAGTACTAGAGAATTCGGGGACTCTGGAAACACCATATATTTT.

In the case of this clonotype: One end of the junction varies from germline; a read error may be responsible. The chain recombines TRBV6-1 with TRBJ1-1; D remains unclear. The CDR3 has 15 residues. Germline lookup yields CDR1 MNHNS and CDR2 SASEGT. CDR3 nucleotides: TGTGCCACCAGTGAAGGCCTGGCGGGCTTCGTAGGGGCTTTCTTT. Translated, it gives CATSEGLAGFVGAFF.

Many counts were recorded for this clonotype. The gene calls are TRBV20-1 and TRBJ1-4, with D maybe TRBD1 (6 bases). CDR1 and CDR2 from the germline V gene are DFQATT and SNEGSKA (reference sequence). Trimming removed 3 bases from V and 8 bases from J, with 13 bases in between. The CDR3 runs 13 residues. Written as DNA, the CDR3 is TGCAGTGCTAGGCAGGGGTTGGGGGAAAAACTGTTTTTT. Translation gives CSARQGLGEKLFF.

Points on this clonotype: A clone one base away is much larger, so this may be a read error. Because it lacks the conserved phenylalanine or tryptophan at the end, this CDR3 is likely a read error. V is TRBV20-1 and J is TRBJ2-5; possibly TRBD1 or TRBD2 for D (5 bases each). This CDR3 is built from 11 residues. Germline assignment: CDR1 DFQATT and CDR2 SNEGSKA (reference sequence). CDR3 in DNA: TGCAGCGGGACGAACCAAGAGACCCAGTACTTA. Protein product: CSGTNQETQYL.

With regard to this clonotype: No conserved phenylalanine or tryptophan is present at the end of the CDR3, so a read error is the likely explanation. The chain recombines TRBV4-1 with TRBJ1-5; D remains unclear. Germline-derived CDR1 and CDR2 are MGHRA and YSYEKL. The CDR3 totals 15 residues. CDR3 DNA sequence: TGCACCAGCAGCCCAACTCCCACCATCACCAAGCCCCAGCATTTA. This sequence encodes CTSSPTPTITKPQHL.

In its sample, this clonotype was seen many times. Written as DNA, the CDR3 is TGTGCCAGCAGCTTGACCTTGAGGGCCGGGGAGCTGTTTTTT. Its translation is CASSLTLRAGELFF. This chain joins TRBV5-6 and TRBJ2-2, with D maybe TRBD2 (5 bases). CDR1 is SGHDT and CDR2 is YYEEEE in the germline V gene. V lost 1 base and J 6 bases, leaving 10 bases between the germline ends. The CDR3 consists of 14 residues. The full variable domain, completed using reference TRBV5-6 and TRBJ2-2, is DAGVTQSPTHLIKTRGQQVTLRCSPKSGHDTVSWYQQALGQGPQFIFQYYEEEERQRGNFPDRFSGHQFPNYSSELNVNALLLGDSALYLCASSLTLRAGELFFGEGSRLTVL.

In the case of this clonotype: Relative to the germline gene, one junction end is altered; a read error may explain this. The chain recombines TRBV11-2 with TRBJ2-7; unclear D gene. Per germline, CDR1 SGHAT and CDR2 FQNNGV. The length of the CDR3 is 13 residues. CDR3 region: CDSSLHPVLGQYF. CDR3 DNA sequence: TGTGACAGCAGTTTACATCCAGTTTTGGGGCAGTACTTC.

As for this clonotype: A read error is likely, as this CDR3 ends without the conserved phenylalanine or tryptophan. The chain links TRBV12-3 or TRBV12-4 to TRBJ1-5; D not certain. With the DNA end fitting TRBJ2-3 better, the J assignment may be wrong. The CDR3 has 14 residues. The CDR3, as DNA: TGTGCCAGCAGTTTCCTAGGCCTAAATCAGCCCCAGTATTAT. Translated: CASSFLGLNQPQYY.

This clonotype was seen more than once but under ten times. This chain uses TRBV20-1 with TRBJ2-1, with D hard to call. CDR3 size: 13 residues. Trimming took 4 bases from V and 12 from J, leaving 19 bases between them. Germline values: CDR1 DFQATT, CDR2 SNEGSKA (reference sequence). CDR3 coding DNA: TGCAGTGCTAATCCGATCTCCTATAACGGGCAGTTCTTC. Translating it yields CSANPISYNGQFF.

This clonotype qualifies as medium-sized. This chain links TRBV29-1 with TRBJ2-7; 7 nucleotides align to TRBD2. Trimming at V came to 4 bases and at J to 5 bases, leaving 17 bases not matched to a gene. The CDR3 sequence is 16 residues long. Looked up from germline, CDR1 is SQVTM and CDR2 is ANQGSEA. CDR3 sequence reads: CSVGGLGGVSSHEQYF. CDR3 DNA: TGCAGCGTTGGGGGTTTGGGGGGGGTTTCTTCGCACGAGCAGTACTTC.

Turning to this clonotype: The conserved final phenylalanine or tryptophan is absent from the CDR3, which likely points to a read error. The chain links TRBV28 to TRBJ1-1; D gene unclear. This CDR3 region has 16 residues. Germline CDR1 reads MDHEN; CDR2 reads SYDVKM. Deletions cut 3 bases from V and 1 base from J, with 15 bases between. The CDR3 loop is CASSFYVAFRNTEAFL. In nucleotides, the CDR3 is TGTGCCAGCAGTTTTTATGTGGCCTTCAGGAACACTGAAGCTTTCCTT.

The rearrangement uses TRBV5-1 and TRBJ2-2, with TRBD2 matching 7 bases. Losses at the gene ends were 5 bases for V and 3 bases for J; bases not matched to a gene: 4. The CDR3 covers 14 residues. Germline V CDR1 and CDR2: SGHRS, YFSETQ. CDR3 loop: CASSGGSYTGELFF. The CDR3 nucleotides read TGCGCCAGCAGTGGCGGGAGTTACACCGGGGAGCTGTTTTTT.

This chain links TRBV5-1 with TRBJ2-6; D gene ambiguous. Trimming cost V 0 bases and J 0 bases, with 7 bases left between them. Germline CDR1 and CDR2: SGHRS and YFSETQ. The CDR3 consists of 16 residues. The CDR3 bases are TGCGCCAGCAGCTTGGCCTTGAACTCTGGGGCCAACGTCCTGACTTTC. It specifies CASSLALNSGANVLTF.